A selection of T cell receptor beta chains follows, all from one sample in a study of identical twins. TCRdb reprocessed the 5' RACE reads via MiXCR and lists one record per CDR3 protein. The sample yields a few hundred thousand distinct CDR3 sequences, 9% seen once. The sample comprised naive T cells sorted from blood. All receptors derive from a woman in her forties or fifties in good health. Each CDR3 is given without its conserved first and last residue. Each record gives: V gene, CDR3 protein.

TRBV7-8,ASSLSVNNQPQH
TRBV9,ASTISGGGTDTQY
TRBV12-3/TRBV12-4,ASRPGLSLRRDYNEQF
TRBV20-1,SAREGLSYEQY
TRBV12-3/TRBV12-4,ASSPPTSGILYNEQF
TRBV4-1,ASSQDFPERNTIY
TRBV12-3/TRBV12-4,ASSSPSRGGTGELF
TRBV7-8,ASSEKFAGANVLT
TRBV7-6,ASSLETQIWDNGVLAKNIQY
TRBV24-1,ATSRPGQNQPQH
TRBV7-9,ASSSGPGRGQPQH
TRBV3-1,ASSLVGWTGELF
TRBV29-1,SVRGLTEAF
TRBV29-1,SVLGRTEAF
TRBV6-5,ASSRGPTGGRPYEQY
TRBV5-1,ASSPTSGNYNEQF
TRBV10-2,ATTRTTGYNEQF
TRBV4-1,ASSQDSGYEQY
TRBV7-9,ASSPEGTGSTDTQY
TRBV29-1,SVEEHRGSPLH
TRBV5-6,ASSLALGLAGAYEQY
TRBV2,ASSPLAGPYNEQF
TRBV7-9,ASTQDSNYEQY
TRBV12-3/TRBV12-4,ASSGRTSGNPEQY
TRBV7-8,ASSWGQGANEQF
TRBV7-9,ASSGYSEAF